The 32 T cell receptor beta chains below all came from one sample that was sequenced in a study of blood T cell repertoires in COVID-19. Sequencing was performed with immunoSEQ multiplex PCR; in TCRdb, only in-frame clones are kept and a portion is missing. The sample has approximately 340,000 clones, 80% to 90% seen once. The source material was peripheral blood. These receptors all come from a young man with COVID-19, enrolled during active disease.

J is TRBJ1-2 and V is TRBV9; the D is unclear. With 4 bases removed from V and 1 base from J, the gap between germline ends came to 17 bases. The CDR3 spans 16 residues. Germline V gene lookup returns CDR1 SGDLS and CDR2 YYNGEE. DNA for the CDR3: TGTGCCAGCAGCCCGACCCCACAGACCCTTAACTATGGCTACACCTTC. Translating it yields CASSPTPQTLNYGYTF.

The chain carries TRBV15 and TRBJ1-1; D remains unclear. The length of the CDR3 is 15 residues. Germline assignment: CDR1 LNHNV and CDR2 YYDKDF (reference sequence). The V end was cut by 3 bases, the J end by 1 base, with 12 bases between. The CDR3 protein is CATSRGGFENTEAFF. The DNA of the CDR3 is TGTGCCACCAGCAGGGGAGGGTTTGAGAACACTGAAGCTTTCTTT.

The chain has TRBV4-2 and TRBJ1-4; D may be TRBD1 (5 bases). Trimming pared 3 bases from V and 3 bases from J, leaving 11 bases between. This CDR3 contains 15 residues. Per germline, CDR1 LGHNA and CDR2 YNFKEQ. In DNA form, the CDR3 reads TGTGCCAGCAGCCAGGGGGGGGGTTCTAATGAAAAACTGTTTTTT. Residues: CASSQGGGSNEKLFF.

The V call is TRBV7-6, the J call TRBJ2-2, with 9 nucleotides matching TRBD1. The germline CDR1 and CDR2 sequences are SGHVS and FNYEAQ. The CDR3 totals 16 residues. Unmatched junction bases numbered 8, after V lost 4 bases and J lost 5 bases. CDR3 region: CASSSGQGDLTGELFF. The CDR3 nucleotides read TGTGCCAGCAGCTCGGGACAGGGTGATTTAACCGGGGAGCTGTTTTTT.

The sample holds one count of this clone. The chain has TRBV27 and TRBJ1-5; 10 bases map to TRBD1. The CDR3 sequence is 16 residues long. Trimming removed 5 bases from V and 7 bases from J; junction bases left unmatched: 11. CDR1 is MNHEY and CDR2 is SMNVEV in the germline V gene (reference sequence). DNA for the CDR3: TGTGCCAGCAGTCCCCGACAGGGGGCACGGCCCCAGCCCCAGCATTTT. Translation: CASSPRQGARPQPQHF.

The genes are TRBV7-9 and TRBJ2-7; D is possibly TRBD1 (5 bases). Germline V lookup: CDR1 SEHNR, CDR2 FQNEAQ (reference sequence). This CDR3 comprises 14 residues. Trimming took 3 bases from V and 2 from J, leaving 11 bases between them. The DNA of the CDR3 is TGTGCCAGCAGCTTCTCCTCAGGGACCTACGAGCAGTACTTC. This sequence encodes CASSFSSGTYEQYF.

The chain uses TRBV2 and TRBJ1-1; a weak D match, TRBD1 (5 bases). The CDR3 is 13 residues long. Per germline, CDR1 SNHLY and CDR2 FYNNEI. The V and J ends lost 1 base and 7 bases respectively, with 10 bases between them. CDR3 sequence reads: CASSEVVTVEAFF. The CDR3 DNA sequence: TGTGCCAGCAGTGAAGTGGTGACAGTTGAAGCTTTCTTT.

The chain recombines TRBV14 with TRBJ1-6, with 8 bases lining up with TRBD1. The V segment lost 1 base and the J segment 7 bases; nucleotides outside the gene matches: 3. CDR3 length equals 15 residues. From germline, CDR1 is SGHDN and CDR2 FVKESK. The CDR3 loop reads CASSQGQGANSPLHF. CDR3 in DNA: TGTGCCAGCAGCCAAGGCCAGGGGGCGAATTCACCCCTCCACTTT.

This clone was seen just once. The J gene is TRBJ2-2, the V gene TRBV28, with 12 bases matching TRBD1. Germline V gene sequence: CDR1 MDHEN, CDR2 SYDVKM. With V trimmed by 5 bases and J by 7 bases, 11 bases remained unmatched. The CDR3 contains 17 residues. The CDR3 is CASSSPGQGAIGGELFF. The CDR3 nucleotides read TGTGCCAGCAGTAGCCCGGGACAGGGGGCGATCGGCGGGGAGCTGTTTTTT.

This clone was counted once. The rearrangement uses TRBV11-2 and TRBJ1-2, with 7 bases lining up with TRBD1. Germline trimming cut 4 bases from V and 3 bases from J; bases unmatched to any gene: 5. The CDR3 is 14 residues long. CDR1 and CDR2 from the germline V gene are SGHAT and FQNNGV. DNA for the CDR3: TGTGCCAGCAGCTGGGCTACAGGGGACTATGGCTACACCTTC. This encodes CASSWATGDYGYTF.

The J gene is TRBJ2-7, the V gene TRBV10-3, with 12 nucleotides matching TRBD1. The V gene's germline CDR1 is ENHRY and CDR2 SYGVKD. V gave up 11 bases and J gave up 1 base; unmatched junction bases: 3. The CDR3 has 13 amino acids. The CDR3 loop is CASGQGASYEQYF. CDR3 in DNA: TGTGCCTCGGGACAGGGGGCTTCCTACGAGCAGTACTTC.

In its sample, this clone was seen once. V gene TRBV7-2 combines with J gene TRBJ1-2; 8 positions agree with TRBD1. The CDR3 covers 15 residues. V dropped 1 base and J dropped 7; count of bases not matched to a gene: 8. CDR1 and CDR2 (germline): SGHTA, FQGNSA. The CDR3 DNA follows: TGTGCCAGCAGCTTAGAGGTTTTACAGGGGGTTGGCTACACCTTC. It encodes CASSLEVLQGVGYTF. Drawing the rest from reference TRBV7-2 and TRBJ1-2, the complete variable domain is GAGVSQSPSNKVTEKGKDVELRCDPISGHTALYWYRQSLGQGLEFLIYFQGNSAPDKSGLPSDRFSAERTGGSVSTLTIQRTQQEDSAVYLCASSLEVLQGVGYTFGSGTRLTVV.

DNA for the CDR3: TGTGCCAGCAGCCCGTGGACAGGGTACTCCTACGAGCAGTACTTC. As protein: CASSPWTGYSYEQYF. J is TRBJ2-7 and V is TRBV9, with TRBD1 matching over 8 bases. The CDR3 runs to 15 residues. J was trimmed by 0 bases and V by 4 bases; bases with no gene match: 6. Germline CDR1 SGDLS, CDR2 YYNGEE.

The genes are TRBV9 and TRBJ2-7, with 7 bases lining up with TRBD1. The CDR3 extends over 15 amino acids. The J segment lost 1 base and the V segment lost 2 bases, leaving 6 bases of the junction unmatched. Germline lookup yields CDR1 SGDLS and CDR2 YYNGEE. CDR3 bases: TGTGCCAGCAGCGTTACAGGGGTTTGGTCCTACGAGCAGTACTTC. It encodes CASSVTGVWSYEQYF. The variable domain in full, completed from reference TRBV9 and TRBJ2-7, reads DSGVTQTPKHLITATGQRVTLRCSPRSGDLSVYWYQQSLDQGLQFLIQYYNGEERAKGNILERFSAQQFPDLHSELNLSSLELGDSALYFCASSVTGVWSYEQYFGPGTRLTVT.

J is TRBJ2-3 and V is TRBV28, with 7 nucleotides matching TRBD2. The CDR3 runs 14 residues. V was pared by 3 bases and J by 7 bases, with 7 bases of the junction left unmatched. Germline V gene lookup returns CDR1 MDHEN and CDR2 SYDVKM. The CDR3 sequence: CASSFSPGGYTQYF. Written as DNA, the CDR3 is TGTGCCAGCAGTTTTAGCCCGGGGGGTTATACGCAGTATTTT.

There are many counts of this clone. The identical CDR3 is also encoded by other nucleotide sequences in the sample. The CDR3 loop reads CASSLGQGRYEQYF. In DNA form, the CDR3 reads TGTGCCAGCAGCTTGGGTCAGGGTAGATACGAGCAGTACTTC. V is TRBV5-6 and J is TRBJ2-7; possibly TRBD1 for D (5 bases). The CDR3 is 14 residues long. CDR1 and CDR2 (germline): SGHDT, YYEEEE. V was trimmed by 0 bases and J by 4 bases, leaving 11 bases between them.

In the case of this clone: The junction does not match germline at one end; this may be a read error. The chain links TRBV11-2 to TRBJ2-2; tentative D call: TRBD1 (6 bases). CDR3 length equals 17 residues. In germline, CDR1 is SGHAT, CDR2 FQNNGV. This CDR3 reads CASSLVFGQGNAGELFF. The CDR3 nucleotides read TGTGCCAGCAGCTTAGTATTTGGGCAGGGGAACGCCGGGGAGCTGTTTTTT.

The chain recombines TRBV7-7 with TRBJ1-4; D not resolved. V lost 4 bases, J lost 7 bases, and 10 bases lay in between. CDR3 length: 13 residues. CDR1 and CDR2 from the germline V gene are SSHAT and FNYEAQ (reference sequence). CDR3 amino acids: CASSSLRVEKLFF. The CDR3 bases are TGTGCCAGCAGCTCCCTCCGAGTTGAAAAACTGTTTTTT.

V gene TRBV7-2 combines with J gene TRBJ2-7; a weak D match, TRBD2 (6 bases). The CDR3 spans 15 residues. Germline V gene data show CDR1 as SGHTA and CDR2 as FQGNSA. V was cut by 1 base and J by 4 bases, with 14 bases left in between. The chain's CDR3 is CASSLDSAGNYEQYF. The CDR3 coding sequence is TGTGCCAGCAGCTTAGACTCGGCGGGAAATTACGAGCAGTACTTC.

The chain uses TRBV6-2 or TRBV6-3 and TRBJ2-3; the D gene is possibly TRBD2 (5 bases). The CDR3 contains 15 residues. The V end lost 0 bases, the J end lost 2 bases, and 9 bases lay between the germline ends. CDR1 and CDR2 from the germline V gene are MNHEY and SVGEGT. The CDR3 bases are TGTGCCAGCAGTTACTCTACGGACTCCACAGATACGCAGTATTTT. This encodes CASSYSTDSTDTQYF.

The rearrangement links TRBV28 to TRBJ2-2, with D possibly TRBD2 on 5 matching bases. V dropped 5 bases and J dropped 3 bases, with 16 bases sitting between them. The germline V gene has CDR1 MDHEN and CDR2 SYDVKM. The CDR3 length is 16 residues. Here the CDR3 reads CASSPPGVEDTGELFF. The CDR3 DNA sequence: TGTGCCAGCAGTCCGCCCGGGGTAGAAGACACCGGGGAGCTGTTTTTT.

The chain's CDR3 is CASSKRRYTEAFF. In DNA form, the CDR3 reads TGTGCCAGCAGTAAGCGGAGGTACACTGAAGCTTTCTTT. The chain carries TRBV28 and TRBJ1-1; D gene ambiguous. V lost 5 bases and J 3 bases, leaving 10 bases between the germline ends. Germline V gives CDR1 MDHEN, CDR2 SYDVKM. CDR3 size: 13 residues.

CDR3 in DNA: TGTGCCAGTAGTAGGCGGGACGGGGCGGACGAGCAGTACTTC. Its translation is CASSRRDGADEQYF. This sequence joins TRBV19 and TRBJ2-7, with D perhaps TRBD2 (6 bases). CDR3 size: 14 residues. Germline CDR1 LNHDA, CDR2 SQIVND (reference sequence). V lost 4 bases and J 5 bases, leaving 15 bases between the germline ends.

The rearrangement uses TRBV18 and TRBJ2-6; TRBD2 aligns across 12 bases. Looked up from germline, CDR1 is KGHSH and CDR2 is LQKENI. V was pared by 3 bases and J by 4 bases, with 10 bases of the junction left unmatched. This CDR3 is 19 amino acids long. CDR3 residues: CASSPSGTSGGPGANVLTF. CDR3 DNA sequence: TGTGCCAGCTCACCCTCAGGAACTAGCGGGGGGCCGGGGGCCAACGTCCTGACTTTC.

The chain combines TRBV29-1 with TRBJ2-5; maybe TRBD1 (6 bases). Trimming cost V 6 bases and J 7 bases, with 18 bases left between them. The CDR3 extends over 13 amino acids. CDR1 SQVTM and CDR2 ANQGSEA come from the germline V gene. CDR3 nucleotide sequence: TGCAGCGTCGTACTTCAGGGGAGTGGGACCCAGTACTTC. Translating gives CSVVLQGSGTQYF.

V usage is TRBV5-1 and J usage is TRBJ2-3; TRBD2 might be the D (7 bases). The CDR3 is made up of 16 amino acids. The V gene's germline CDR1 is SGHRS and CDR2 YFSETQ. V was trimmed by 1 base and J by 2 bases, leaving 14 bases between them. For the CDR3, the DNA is TGCGCCAGCAGCTTGTACGGGGGGCCTTCCACAGATACGCAGTATTTT. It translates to CASSLYGGPSTDTQYF.

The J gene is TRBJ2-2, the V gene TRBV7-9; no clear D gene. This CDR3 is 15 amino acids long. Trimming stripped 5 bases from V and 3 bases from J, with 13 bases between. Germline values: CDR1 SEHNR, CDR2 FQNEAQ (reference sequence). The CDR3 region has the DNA TGTGCCAGCAGCCTACCCGTACTCGACACCGGGGAGCTGTTTTTT. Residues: CASSLPVLDTGELFF.

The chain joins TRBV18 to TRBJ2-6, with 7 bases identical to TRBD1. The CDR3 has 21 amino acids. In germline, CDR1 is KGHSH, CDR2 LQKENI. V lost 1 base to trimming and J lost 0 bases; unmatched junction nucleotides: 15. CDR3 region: CASSPLKYRDSSHSGANVLTF. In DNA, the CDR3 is TGTGCCAGCTCACCACTAAAATACCGGGACAGCTCGCACTCTGGGGCCAACGTCCTGACTTTC. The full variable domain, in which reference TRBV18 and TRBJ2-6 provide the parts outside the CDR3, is NAGVMQNPRHLVRRRGQEARLRCSPMKGHSHVYWYRQLPEEGLKFMVYLQKENIIDESGMPKERFSAEFPKEGPSILRIQQVVRGDSAAYFCASSPLKYRDSSHSGANVLTFGAGSRLTVL.

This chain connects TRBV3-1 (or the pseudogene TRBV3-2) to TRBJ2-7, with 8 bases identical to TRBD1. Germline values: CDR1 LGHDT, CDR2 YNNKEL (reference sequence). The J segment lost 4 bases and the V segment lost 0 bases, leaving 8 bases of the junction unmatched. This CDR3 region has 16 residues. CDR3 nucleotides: TGTGCCAGCAGCCAAGAAAGGACGGACAGGGTGTACGAGCAGTACTTC. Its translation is CASSQERTDRVYEQYF.

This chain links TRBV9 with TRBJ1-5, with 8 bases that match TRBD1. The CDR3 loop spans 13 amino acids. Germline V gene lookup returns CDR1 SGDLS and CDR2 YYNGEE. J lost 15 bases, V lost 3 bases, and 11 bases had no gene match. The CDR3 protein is CASSARQGTTVHF. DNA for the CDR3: TGTGCCAGCAGCGCAAGACAGGGGACGACGGTGCATTTT.

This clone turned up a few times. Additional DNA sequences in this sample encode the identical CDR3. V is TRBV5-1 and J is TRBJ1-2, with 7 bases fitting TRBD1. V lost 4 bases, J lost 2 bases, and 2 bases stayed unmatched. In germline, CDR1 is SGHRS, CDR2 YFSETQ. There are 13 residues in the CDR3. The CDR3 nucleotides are TGCGCCAGCAGCCGGGACAGCAACTATGGCTACACCTTC. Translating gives CASSRDSNYGYTF.

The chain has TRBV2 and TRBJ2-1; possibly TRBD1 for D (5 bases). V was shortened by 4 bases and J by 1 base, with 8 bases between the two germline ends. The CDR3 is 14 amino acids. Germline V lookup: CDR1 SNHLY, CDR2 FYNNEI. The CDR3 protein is CASSAQGSYNEQFF. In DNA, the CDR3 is TGTGCCAGCAGTGCCCAGGGTTCCTACAATGAGCAGTTCTTC.